The table lists the clone carrying this T cell receptor beta chain with many counts. The antigen is unknown. TCRdb ran MiXCR on the 5' RACE reads and lists one entry per CDR3 protein. The sample shows more than 200,000 distinct CDR3 sequences, approximately 3.6% of them seen only once. The sample comes from a study of T cells after yellow fever vaccination. Study-level information: Each low-cell-number fraction was prepared by means of SMART-Seq v4 Ultra Low Input.

CDR3 length equals 15 residues. Germline V gene sequence: CDR1 SGHRS, CDR2 YFSETQ. Trimming stripped 4 bases from V and 3 bases from J, with 13 bases between. Study findings and constraints: After the booster, over 95% of CD4 and about nine tenths of CD8 primary-response clones were re-detected.

This sequence was found in a man younger than 35 who received the YFV17D yellow fever vaccine. The V call is TRBV5-1, the J call TRBJ1-4; possibly TRBD1 for D (5 bases). This specimen consisted of PBMCs, obtained 15 days after the yellow fever booster vaccination. The CDR3 loop reads CASSPQGEPNEKLFF. The CDR3 DNA follows: TGCGCCAGCAGCCCCCAGGGCGAGCCTAATGAAAAACTGTTTTTT.